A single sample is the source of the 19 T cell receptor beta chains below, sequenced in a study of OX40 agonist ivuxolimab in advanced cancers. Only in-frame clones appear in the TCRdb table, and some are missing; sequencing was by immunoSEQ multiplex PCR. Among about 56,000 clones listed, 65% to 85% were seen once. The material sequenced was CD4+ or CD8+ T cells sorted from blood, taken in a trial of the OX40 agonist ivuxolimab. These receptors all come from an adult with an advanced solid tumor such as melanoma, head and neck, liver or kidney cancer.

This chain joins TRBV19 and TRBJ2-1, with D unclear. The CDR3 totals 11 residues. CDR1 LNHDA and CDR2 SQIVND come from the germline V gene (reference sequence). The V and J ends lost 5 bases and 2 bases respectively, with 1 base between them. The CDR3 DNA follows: TGTGCCAGTAGTGCCTACAATGAGCAGTTCTTC. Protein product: CASSAYNEQFF.

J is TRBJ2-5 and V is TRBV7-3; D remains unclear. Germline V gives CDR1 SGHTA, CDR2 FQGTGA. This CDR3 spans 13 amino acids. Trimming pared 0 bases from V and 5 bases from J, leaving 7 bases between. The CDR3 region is CASSLTGYETQYF. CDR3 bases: TGTGCCAGCAGCTTAACTGGTTACGAGACCCAGTACTTC.

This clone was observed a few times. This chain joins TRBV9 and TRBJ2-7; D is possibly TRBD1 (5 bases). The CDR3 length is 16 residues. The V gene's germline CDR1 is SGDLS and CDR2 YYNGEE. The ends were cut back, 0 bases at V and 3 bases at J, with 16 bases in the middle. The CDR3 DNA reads TGTGCCAGCAGCGTAGCCCCCCAGGGTGCGGACTACGAGCAGTACTTC. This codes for CASSVAPQGADYEQYF.

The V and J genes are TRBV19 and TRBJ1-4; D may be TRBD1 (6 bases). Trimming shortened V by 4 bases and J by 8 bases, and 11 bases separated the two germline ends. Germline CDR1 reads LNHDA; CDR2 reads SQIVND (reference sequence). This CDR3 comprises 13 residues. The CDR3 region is CASSTQGLEKLFF. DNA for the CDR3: TGTGCCAGTAGTACCCAGGGGTTGGAAAAACTGTTTTTT.

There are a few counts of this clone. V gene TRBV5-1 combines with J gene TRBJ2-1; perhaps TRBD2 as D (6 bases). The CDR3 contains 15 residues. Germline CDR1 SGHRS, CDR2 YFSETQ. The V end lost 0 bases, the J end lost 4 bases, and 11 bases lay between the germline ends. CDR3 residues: CASSLDGDSYNEQFF. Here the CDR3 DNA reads TGCGCCAGCAGCTTGGATGGGGACTCGTACAATGAGCAGTTCTTC. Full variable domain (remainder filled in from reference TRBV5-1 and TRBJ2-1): KAGVTQTPRYLIKTRGQQVTLSCSPISGHRSVSWYQQTPGQGLQFLFEYFSETQRNKGNFPGRFSGRQFSNSRSEMNVSTLELGDSALYLCASSLDGDSYNEQFFGPGTRLTVL.

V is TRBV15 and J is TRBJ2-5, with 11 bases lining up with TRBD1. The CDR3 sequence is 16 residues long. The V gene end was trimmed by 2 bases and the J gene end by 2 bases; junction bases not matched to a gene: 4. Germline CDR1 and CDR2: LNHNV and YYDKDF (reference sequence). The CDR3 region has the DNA TGTGCCACCAGCAGATGGGGACAGGGGGGACAAGAGACCCAGTACTTC. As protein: CATSRWGQGGQETQYF.

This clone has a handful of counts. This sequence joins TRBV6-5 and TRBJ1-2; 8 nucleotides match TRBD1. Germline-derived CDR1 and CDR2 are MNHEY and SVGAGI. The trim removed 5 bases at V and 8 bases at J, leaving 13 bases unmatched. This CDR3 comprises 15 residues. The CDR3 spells CASSRSSRQGQGYTF. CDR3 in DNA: TGTGCCAGCAGTCGAAGTTCCAGACAGGGGCAAGGCTACACCTTC.

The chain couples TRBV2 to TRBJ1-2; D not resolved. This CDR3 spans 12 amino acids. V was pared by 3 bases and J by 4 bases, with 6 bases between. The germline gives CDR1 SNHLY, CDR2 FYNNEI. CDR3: CASSELGYGYTF. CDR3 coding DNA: TGTGCCAGCAGTGAGTTGGGCTATGGCTACACCTTC.

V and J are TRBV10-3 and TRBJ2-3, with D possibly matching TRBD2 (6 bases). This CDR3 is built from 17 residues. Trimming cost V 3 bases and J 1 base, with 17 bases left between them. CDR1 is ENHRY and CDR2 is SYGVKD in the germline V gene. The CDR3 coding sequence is TGTGCCATCAGTGATCATATAGGGCGGGGCCGCACAGATACGCAGTATTTT. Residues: CAISDHIGRGRTDTQYF.

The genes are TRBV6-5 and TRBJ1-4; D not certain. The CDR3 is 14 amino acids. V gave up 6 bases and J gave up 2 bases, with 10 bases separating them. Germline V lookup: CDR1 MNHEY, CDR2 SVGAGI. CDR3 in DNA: TGTGCCAGCAGCGCGATAGGGACTAATGAAAAACTGTTTTTT. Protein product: CASSAIGTNEKLFF.

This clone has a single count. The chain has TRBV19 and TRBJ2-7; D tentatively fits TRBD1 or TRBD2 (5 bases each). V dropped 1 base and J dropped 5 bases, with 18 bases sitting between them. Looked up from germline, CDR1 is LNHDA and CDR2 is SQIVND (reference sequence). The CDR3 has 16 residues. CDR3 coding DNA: TGTGCCAGTAGTATAGGGACCGGGACGGTACCTAACGAGCAGTACTTC. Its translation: CASSIGTGTVPNEQYF.

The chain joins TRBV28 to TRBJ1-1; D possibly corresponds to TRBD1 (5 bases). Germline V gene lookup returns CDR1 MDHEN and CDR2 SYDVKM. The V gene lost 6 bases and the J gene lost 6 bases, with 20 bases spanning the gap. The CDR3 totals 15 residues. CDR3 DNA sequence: TGTGCCAGCAGCATACCAGCGGGCCAGGGCTCTGAAGCTTTCTTT. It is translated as CASSIPAGQGSEAFF.

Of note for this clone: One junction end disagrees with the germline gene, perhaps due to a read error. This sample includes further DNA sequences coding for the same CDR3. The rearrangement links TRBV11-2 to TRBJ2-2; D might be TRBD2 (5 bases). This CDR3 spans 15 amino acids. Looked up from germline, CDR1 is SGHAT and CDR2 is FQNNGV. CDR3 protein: CASRSLASHTGELFF. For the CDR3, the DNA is TGCGCCAGCAGGAGCCTAGCTTCCCACACCGGGGAGCTGTTTTTT.

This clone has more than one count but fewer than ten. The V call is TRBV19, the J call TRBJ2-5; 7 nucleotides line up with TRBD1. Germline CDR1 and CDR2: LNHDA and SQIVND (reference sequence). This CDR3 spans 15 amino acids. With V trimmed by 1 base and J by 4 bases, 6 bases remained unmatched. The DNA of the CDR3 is TGTGCCAGTAGTATAGGAAACAGGGGTGGAGAGACCCAGTACTTC. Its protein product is CASSIGNRGGETQYF. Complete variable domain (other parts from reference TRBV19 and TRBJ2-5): DGGITQSPKYLFRKEGQNVTLSCEQNLNHDAMYWYRQDPGQGLRLIYYSQIVNDFQKGDIAEGYSVSREKKESFPLTVTSAQKNPTAFYLCASSIGNRGGETQYFGPGTRLLVL.

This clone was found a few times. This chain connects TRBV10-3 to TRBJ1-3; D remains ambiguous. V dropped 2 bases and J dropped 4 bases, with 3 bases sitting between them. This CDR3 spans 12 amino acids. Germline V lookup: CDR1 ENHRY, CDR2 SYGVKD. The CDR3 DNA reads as TGTGCCATCAGTGAGCCAGGAAACACCATATATTTT. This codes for CAISEPGNTIYF.

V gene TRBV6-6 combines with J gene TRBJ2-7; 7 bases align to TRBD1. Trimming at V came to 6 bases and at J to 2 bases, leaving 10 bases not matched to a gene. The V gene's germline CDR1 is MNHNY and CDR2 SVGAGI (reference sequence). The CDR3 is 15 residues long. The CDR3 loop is CASRPPGQRTYEQYF. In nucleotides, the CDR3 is TGTGCCAGCAGACCCCCGGGACAGAGGACCTACGAGCAGTACTTC.

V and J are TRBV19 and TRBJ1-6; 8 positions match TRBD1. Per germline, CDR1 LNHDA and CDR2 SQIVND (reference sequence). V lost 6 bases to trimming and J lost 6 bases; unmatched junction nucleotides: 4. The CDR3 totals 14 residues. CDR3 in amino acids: CASRKTGANSPLHF. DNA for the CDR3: TGTGCCAGTAGGAAGACAGGGGCTAATTCACCCCTCCACTTT.

The CDR3 loop is CASSWYRGRAYNEQFF. The CDR3 region has the DNA TGTGCCAGCAGCTGGTACAGGGGGCGAGCCTACAATGAGCAGTTCTTC. The V call is TRBV5-8, the J call TRBJ2-1; TRBD1 matches at 9 bases. CDR1 and CDR2 (germline): SGHTS, YDEGEE. The CDR3 length is 16 residues. The trim removed 3 bases at V and 2 bases at J, leaving 6 bases unmatched.

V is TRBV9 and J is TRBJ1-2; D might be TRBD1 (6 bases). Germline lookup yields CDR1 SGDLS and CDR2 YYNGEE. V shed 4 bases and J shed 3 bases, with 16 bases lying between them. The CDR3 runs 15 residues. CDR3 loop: CASSHLPDSYYGYTF. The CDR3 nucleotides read TGTGCCAGCAGCCACCTCCCGGACAGTTACTATGGCTACACCTTC.